Below, 25 T cell receptor beta chains from the same sample are listed, as sequenced in a study of shared clonotypes between healthy human individuals (dated by TCRdb to 2018 to 2021). For the CD8 naive samples, CD45RO-negative cells were positively selected for CCR7, yielding a CD45RA+CCR7+ population from which TemRA cells were excluded. Receptor libraries were prepared by the immunoSEQ multiplex PCR assay. TCRdb limited this immuneACCESS table to in-frame rearrangements with V and J called. A share of clones is missing; checked studies link under half to unresolved V genes, and the rest is unexplained. The sample data list 1.5 million to 2.5 million clones, and approximately 95% of these were observed just once. The top ten clonotypes cover 0.95% to 1.5% of the sample. Sequenced input: naive CD8+ T cells sorted from blood. The cell subset or site label, read with the paper, signifies: CD45RA+CCR7+. The receptors come from a man younger than 30 in good health.

The chain links TRBV15 to TRBJ1-2, with TRBD1 matching over 7 bases. Looked up from germline, CDR1 is LNHNV and CDR2 is YYDKDF (reference sequence). The CDR3 has 16 amino acids. Germline trimming cut 1 base from V and 2 bases from J; bases unmatched to any gene: 7. The CDR3 spells CATSRARQGVNYGYTF. The CDR3 nucleotides read TGTGCCACCAGCAGAGCCCGACAGGGCGTAAACTATGGCTACACCTTC.

This clone was counted once. This rearrangement joins TRBV27 to TRBJ2-1; a possible D gene is TRBD1 (5 bases). Per germline, CDR1 MNHEY and CDR2 SMNVEV (reference sequence). This CDR3 contains 15 residues. Between the trimmed V and J ends, which lost 3 bases and 0 bases, there was a span of 9 bases. This CDR3 reads CASSFDSSSYNEQFF. Written as DNA, the CDR3 is TGTGCCAGCAGTTTTGACAGCAGCTCCTACAATGAGCAGTTCTTC.

The chain employs TRBV6-5 and TRBJ2-7; 9 bases match TRBD2. This CDR3 has 14 residues. Germline CDR1 and CDR2: MNHEY and SVGAGI. V lost 6 bases and J lost 2; bases outside the gene matches: 5. DNA for the CDR3: TGTGCCAGCAGCTCGCGGGGGGGGACCTACGAGCAGTACTTC. It yields the protein CASSSRGGTYEQYF.

This chain joins TRBV19 and TRBJ1-2; 7 bases fit TRBD1. V was clipped by 5 bases and J by 0 bases; unmatched bases: 6. The germline V gene encodes CDR1 LNHDA and CDR2 SQIVND (reference sequence). This CDR3 is built from 15 residues. CDR3 in amino acids: CASSSLTGSNYGYTF. CDR3 sequence (DNA): TGTGCCAGTAGTTCGTTGACAGGGTCTAACTATGGCTACACCTTC.

The chain couples TRBV4-1 to TRBJ2-5, with D maybe TRBD2 (6 bases). Trimming cost V 4 bases and J 3 bases, with 15 bases left between them. The CDR3 consists of 15 residues. In germline, CDR1 is MGHRA, CDR2 YSYEKL. The CDR3 loop reads CASSLIWPGEETQYF. The DNA of the CDR3 is TGCGCCAGCAGCCTTATCTGGCCGGGAGAAGAGACCCAGTACTTC.

J is TRBJ2-7 and V is TRBV7-3, with 8 bases identical to TRBD2. The germline gives CDR1 SGHTA, CDR2 FQGTGA. CDR3 size: 13 residues. After removal of 5 bases from V and 5 bases from J, the junction contained 5 bases not matched to a gene. CDR3 amino acids: CASSHGTRDEQYF. The CDR3 bases are TGTGCCAGCAGCCACGGGACTAGGGACGAGCAGTACTTC.

A word on this clone: The same CDR3 is also encoded by other DNA sequences in this sample. The J gene is TRBJ2-7, the V gene TRBV4-1, with TRBD1 matching 9 bases. The CDR3 consists of 14 residues. J gave up 3 bases and V 3 bases, and 3 bases lay outside the gene matches. Per germline, CDR1 MGHRA and CDR2 YSYEKL. The CDR3 bases are TGCGCCAGCAGCCAGACGGGACAGGGCTACGAGCAGTACTTC. Its protein is CASSQTGQGYEQYF.

This chain uses TRBV5-6 with TRBJ1-6; a weak D match, TRBD1 (6 bases). V lost 4 bases and J lost 5, with 13 bases in between. Germline assignment: CDR1 SGHDT and CDR2 YYEEEE. The CDR3 is 15 amino acids. The CDR3 bases are TGTGCCAGCAGCGTACAGGGTCCCGATAATTCACCCCTCCACTTT. It translates to CASSVQGPDNSPLHF.

This clone has only one observation. The chain uses TRBV5-6 and TRBJ1-4; 9 bases match TRBD1. The CDR3 spans 16 residues. The V gene's germline CDR1 is SGHDT and CDR2 YYEEEE. V trimming: 4 bases; J trimming: 6 bases; junction bases outside the gene matches: 10. CDR3 amino acids: CASSPGTGWVYEKLFF. The DNA of the CDR3 is TGTGCCAGCAGCCCCGGGACAGGGTGGGTCTATGAAAAACTGTTTTTT.

About this clone itself: The junction does not match germline at one end; this may be a read error. Distinct nucleotide sequences in the sample also encode this CDR3. The rearrangement uses TRBV6-1 and TRBJ1-3; no clear D gene. This CDR3 is built from 11 residues. Germline V gene lookup returns CDR1 MNHNS and CDR2 SASEGT. The CDR3 protein is CASSEGNTIYF. For the CDR3, the DNA is TGTGCCAGCAGCGAAGGAAACACCATATATTTT.

This clone was counted a single time. J is TRBJ2-7 and V is TRBV9; the D is unclear. CDR3 length equals 14 residues. CDR1 is SGDLS and CDR2 is YYNGEE in the germline V gene. The V end lost 6 bases, the J end lost 4 bases, and 17 bases lay between the germline ends. CDR3 residues: CASNSDGGDYEQYF. Written as DNA, the CDR3 is TGTGCCAGCAACTCGGACGGCGGAGATTACGAGCAGTACTTC.

This clone occurred once. V and J are TRBV9 and TRBJ2-3; 8 bases map to TRBD2. Unmatched junction bases numbered 7, after V lost 3 bases and J lost 1 base. CDR3 size: 16 residues. CDR1 is SGDLS, CDR2 YYNGEE, per germline. The CDR3 DNA sequence: TGTGCCAGCAGCGGAGGGAAGACTAGCGGCACAGATACGCAGTATTTT. Amino acids: CASSGGKTSGTDTQYF.

This clone was recorded a few times. Other DNA variants within this sample encode the same CDR3. V usage is TRBV9 and J usage is TRBJ2-7, with TRBD1 identical over 9 bases. CDR1 is SGDLS, CDR2 YYNGEE, per germline. V was pared by 4 bases and J by 3 bases, with 2 bases of the junction left unmatched. The CDR3 covers 13 residues. The CDR3: CASSPGQGYEQYF. The CDR3 bases are TGTGCCAGCAGCCCGGGACAGGGCTACGAGCAGTACTTC. Full variable domain (outside the CDR3, taken from reference TRBV9 and TRBJ2-7): DSGVTQTPKHLITATGQRVTLRCSPRSGDLSVYWYQQSLDQGLQFLIQYYNGEERAKGNILERFSAQQFPDLHSELNLSSLELGDSALYFCASSPGQGYEQYFGPGTRLTVT.

This clone was found once. The V gene is TRBV7-6, the J gene TRBJ2-7; 11 bases align to TRBD2. Germline V gene data show CDR1 as SGHVS and CDR2 as FNYEAQ. Trimming removed 4 bases from V and 5 bases from J; junction bases left unmatched: 10. The CDR3 consists of 16 residues. CDR3 sequence: CASSSGLSGGAHEQYF. In nucleotides, the CDR3 is TGTGCCAGCAGCTCAGGCCTTAGCGGGGGGGCCCACGAGCAGTACTTC.

This chain joins TRBV5-6 and TRBJ2-7, with D tentatively TRBD1 (5 bases). CDR1 is SGHDT and CDR2 is YYEEEE in the germline V gene. Deletions cut 0 bases from V and 5 bases from J, with 9 bases between. There are 13 residues in the CDR3. The CDR3 loop reads CASSLDRYNEQYF. The CDR3 coding sequence is TGTGCCAGCAGCTTGGACAGGTATAACGAGCAGTACTTC.

The chain combines TRBV7-3 with TRBJ2-2; TRBD1 aligns across 9 bases. V shed 3 bases and J 4 bases; nucleotides not matched to a gene: 3. The germline V gene encodes CDR1 SGHTA and CDR2 FQGTGA. The CDR3 covers 15 residues. As DNA, the CDR3 is TGTGCCAGCAGCTTCGGGACAGGGTTCACCGGGGAGCTGTTTTTT. Protein: CASSFGTGFTGELFF. Full variable domain (remainder filled in from reference TRBV7-3 and TRBJ2-2): GAGVSQTPSNKVTEKGKYVELRCDPISGHTALYWYRQSLGQGPEFLIYFQGTGAADDSGLPNDRFFAVRPEGSVSTLKIQRTERGDSAVYLCASSFGTGFTGELFFGEGSRLTVL.

The chain uses TRBV27 and TRBJ2-2; tentatively, D is TRBD1 or TRBD2 (6 bases each). Looked up from germline, CDR1 is MNHEY and CDR2 is SMNVEV (reference sequence). Trimming removed 5 bases from V and 5 bases from J, with 18 bases in between. The CDR3 has 16 amino acids. The CDR3: CASSQDPTGATGELFF. In nucleotides, the CDR3 is TGTGCCAGCAGTCAAGACCCTACGGGGGCGACCGGGGAGCTGTTTTTT.

CDR3 in DNA: TGTGCCTGGAGTGTAGAATCTCCCACGTATAATTCACCCCTCCACTTT. It translates to CAWSVESPTYNSPLHF. The rearrangement joins TRBV30 to TRBJ1-6; D is undetermined. CDR1 is GTSNPN, CDR2 SVGIG, per germline (reference sequence). V lost 0 bases, J lost 4 bases, and 13 bases lay in between. The CDR3 spans 16 residues.

The rearrangement joins TRBV7-9 to TRBJ1-3; 7 nucleotides agree with TRBD1. The junction had 6 bases not matched to a gene; V was cut back by 3 bases and J by 4 bases. The germline CDR1 and CDR2 sequences are SEHNR and FQNEAQ (reference sequence). The CDR3 has 15 residues. The CDR3 DNA reads TGTGCCAGCAGCTTCTCGGGACAGCTCGGAAACACCATATATTTT. Its translation: CASSFSGQLGNTIYF.

This sequence joins TRBV28 and TRBJ1-1, with TRBD1 identical over 10 bases. CDR1 is MDHEN and CDR2 is SYDVKM in the germline V gene. V shed 4 bases and J 2 bases; nucleotides not matched to a gene: 4. CDR3 length: 15 residues. The CDR3 loop reads CASSYGTGVNTEAFF. DNA for the CDR3: TGTGCCAGCAGTTACGGGACAGGGGTCAACACTGAAGCTTTCTTT. Together with reference TRBV28 and TRBJ1-1, the CDR3 gives the full variable domain: DVKVTQSSRYLVKRTGEKVFLECVQDMDHENMFWYRQDPGLGLRLIYFSYDVKMKEKGDIPEGYSVSREKKERFSLILESASTNQTSMYLCASSYGTGVNTEAFFGQGTRLTVV.

DNA for the CDR3: TGTGCCAGCAGCTCAAACCGGGACGGGAATTCACCCCTCCACTTT. This gives the protein CASSSNRDGNSPLHF. The chain couples TRBV7-9 to TRBJ1-6; possible D gene TRBD1, 5 bases. V was pared by 4 bases and J by 7 bases, with 14 bases between. The CDR3 spans 15 residues. Germline CDR1 is SEHNR and CDR2 is FQNEAQ (reference sequence). The variable domain in full, with the rest retrieved from reference TRBV7-9 and TRBJ1-6, is DTGVSQNPRHKITKRGQNVTFRCDPISEHNRLYWYRQTLGQGPEFLTYFQNEAQLEKSRLLSDRFSAERPKGSFSTLEIQRTEQGDSAMYLCASSSNRDGNSPLHFGNGTRLTVT.

The CDR3 nucleotides are TGTGCCAGTGGCGGGGGGTCGGGTAATTCACCCCTCCACTTT. Encoded protein: CASGGGSGNSPLHF. The chain has TRBV19 and TRBJ1-6; D is possibly TRBD1 (5 bases). Trimming pared 8 bases from V and 6 bases from J, leaving 14 bases between. The CDR3 sequence is 14 residues long. The V gene's germline CDR1 is LNHDA and CDR2 SQIVND (reference sequence).

V gene TRBV7-3 combines with J gene TRBJ2-1; D may be TRBD1 (6 bases). V was pared by 5 bases and J by 4 bases, with 15 bases between. The germline V gene encodes CDR1 SGHTA and CDR2 FQGTGA. The CDR3 sequence is 15 residues long. CDR3 sequence: CASSLQGTDYNEQFF. Written as DNA, the CDR3 is TGTGCCAGCAGCCTTCAGGGGACCGATTACAATGAGCAGTTCTTC.

This chain connects TRBV27 to TRBJ2-1; D remains unclear. Trimming removed 0 bases at V and 8 bases at J, with 11 bases between. The CDR3 sequence is 14 residues long. The germline V gene has CDR1 MNHEY and CDR2 SMNVEV (reference sequence). CDR3 in amino acids: CASSLSGFNDEQFF. In DNA form, the CDR3 reads TGTGCCAGCAGTTTATCGGGGTTTAACGATGAGCAGTTCTTC.

The V gene is TRBV19, the J gene TRBJ2-7, with 7 nucleotides matching TRBD2. In germline, CDR1 is LNHDA, CDR2 SQIVND (reference sequence). V gave up 4 bases and J gave up 3 bases; unmatched junction bases: 6. The CDR3 consists of 14 residues. Here the CDR3 reads CASSRSGVDYEQYF. Here the CDR3 DNA reads TGTGCCAGTAGTAGAAGCGGGGTGGACTACGAGCAGTACTTC.